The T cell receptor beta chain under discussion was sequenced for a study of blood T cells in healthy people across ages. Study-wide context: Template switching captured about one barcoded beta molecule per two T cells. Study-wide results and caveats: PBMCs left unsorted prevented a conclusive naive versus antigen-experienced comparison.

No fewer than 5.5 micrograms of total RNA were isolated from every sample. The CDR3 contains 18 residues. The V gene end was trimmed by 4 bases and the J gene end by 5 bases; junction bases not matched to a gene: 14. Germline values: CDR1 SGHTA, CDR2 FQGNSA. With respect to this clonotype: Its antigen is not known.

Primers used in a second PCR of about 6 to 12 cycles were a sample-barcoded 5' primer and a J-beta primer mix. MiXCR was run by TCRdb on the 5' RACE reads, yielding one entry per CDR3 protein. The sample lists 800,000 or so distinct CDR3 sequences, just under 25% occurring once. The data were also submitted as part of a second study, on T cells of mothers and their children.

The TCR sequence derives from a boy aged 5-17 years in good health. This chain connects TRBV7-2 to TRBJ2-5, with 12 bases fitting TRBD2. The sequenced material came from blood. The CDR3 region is CASSSSRLAGARRETQYF. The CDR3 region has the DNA TGTGCCAGCAGCTCCTCCCGACTAGCGGGGGCCCGACGGGAGACCCAGTACTTC.